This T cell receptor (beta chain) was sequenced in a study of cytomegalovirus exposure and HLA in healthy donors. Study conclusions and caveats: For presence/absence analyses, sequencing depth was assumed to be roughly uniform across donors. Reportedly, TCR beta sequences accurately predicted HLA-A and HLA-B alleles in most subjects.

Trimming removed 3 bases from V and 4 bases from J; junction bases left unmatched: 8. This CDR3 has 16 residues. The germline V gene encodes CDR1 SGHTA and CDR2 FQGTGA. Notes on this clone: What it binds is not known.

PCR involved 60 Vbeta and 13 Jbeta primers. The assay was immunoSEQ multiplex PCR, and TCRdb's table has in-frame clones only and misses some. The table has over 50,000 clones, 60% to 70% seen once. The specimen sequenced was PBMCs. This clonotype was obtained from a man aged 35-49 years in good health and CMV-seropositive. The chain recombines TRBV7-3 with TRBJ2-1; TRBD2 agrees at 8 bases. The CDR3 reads CASSLLRREVYNEQFF. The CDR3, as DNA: TGTGCCAGCAGCTTGTTGAGGCGGGAGGTTTACAATGAGCAGTTCTTC.